This T cell receptor (beta chain) was sequenced for a study of blood T cell repertoires in COVID-19. Trimming took off 3 bases at V and 7 bases at J, with 19 bases between the two ends. The length of the CDR3 is 16 residues. CDR1 is SGHNT and CDR2 is YENEEA in the germline V gene. Original data processing: Estimates of nucleated cell counts were drawn from the amplification of reference gene primers. Generated by immunoSEQ multiplex PCR, the TCRdb table keeps only in-frame clones and is missing some. V, J and clone size reflect that table, while D and trimming were determined from the DNA. The sample lists roughly 72,000 clones, 88% seen once, with approximately 45% in the top ten.

The specimen was peripheral blood. The source of this sequence is a human donor in a cohort sampled during active COVID-19. The chain carries TRBV11-3 and TRBJ2-1, with a tentative D call TRBD1 (6 bases). The CDR3 reads CASSFAQGHRRNEQFF. DNA for the CDR3: TGTGCCAGCAGCTTCGCCCAGGGGCATCGTCGGAATGAGCAGTTCTTC.